These 10 T cell receptor beta chains were all obtained from the same sample, sequenced in a study of regulatory T cells in long-lasting Graves disease. Building of the TCR beta libraries involved iRepertoire HTBI primers and Arm-PCR of CDR3 regions. TCRdb reanalysed the multiplex PCR reads using MiXCR and keeps one entry per CDR3 protein. Of 200,000 to 250,000 distinct CDR3 sequences in the sample, around 18% are singletons; the top ten hold roughly a fifth. Time point described: newly diagnosed GD, antithyroid drugs for less than 3 months. Construction of the TCR library relied on RNA isolated from PBMCs. Source: peripheral blood mononuclear cells (PBMCs), taken at new diagnosis, from a patient treated with antithyroid drugs. Receptors originate from a female donor with Graves disease.

The chain carries TRBV30 and TRBJ1-1; possibly TRBD1 for D (6 bases). V was cut by 5 bases and J by 5 bases, with 12 bases left in between. The CDR3 is 12 amino acids. CDR1 and CDR2 (germline): GTSNPN, SVGIG (reference sequence). CDR3 nucleotides: TGTGCCTGGCAGGGGCTTGGTACTGAAGCTTTCTTT. It yields the protein CAWQGLGTEAFF.

This clonotype was picked up a small number of times. The chain combines TRBV7-3 with TRBJ2-7; 9 positions match TRBD1. The J segment lost 3 bases and the V segment lost 5 bases, leaving 11 bases of the junction unmatched. This CDR3 is 16 amino acids long. Germline V lookup: CDR1 SGHTA, CDR2 FQGTGA. Here the CDR3 reads CASSTSTGGGDYEQYF. The DNA for the CDR3 is TGTGCCAGCAGCACGTCGACAGGGGGAGGGGACTACGAGCAGTACTTC.

About this clonotype: A much bigger clone sits one base away, suggesting this may be a read error. V gene TRBV6-1 combines with J gene TRBJ2-1; a possible D gene is TRBD2 (6 bases). V gave up 10 bases and J gave up 0 bases, with 19 bases separating them. In germline, CDR1 is MNHNS, CDR2 SASEGT. The CDR3 has 16 amino acids. The CDR3 reads CAIRPGLQLSYNEQFF. The CDR3 DNA reads TGTGCCATCAGACCGGGACTTCAACTCTCCTACAATGAGCAGTTCTTC.

This clonotype was detected many times. V is TRBV24-1 and J is TRBJ1-4; possible D gene TRBD1, 5 bases. The CDR3 contains 16 residues. V lost 6 bases and J 5 bases, leaving 18 bases between the germline ends. Germline-derived CDR1 and CDR2 are KGHDR and SFDVKD. The CDR3 region is CATSFSPGRQNEKLFF. Written as DNA, the CDR3 is TGTGCCACCAGTTTTTCCCCAGGGAGGCAGAATGAAAAACTGTTTTTT.

This clonotype was found many times. V gene TRBV12-3 or TRBV12-4 combines with J gene TRBJ1-1; a weak D match, TRBD1 (5 bases). CDR3 length: 13 amino acids. With 8 bases removed from V and 2 bases from J, the gap between germline ends came to 12 bases. CDR3 DNA: TGTGCCAGCCTGGGAAGGGGTAACACTGAAGCTTTCTTT. Its translation: CASLGRGNTEAFF.

The gene calls are TRBV7-2 and TRBJ2-7; 7 nucleotides match TRBD1. The CDR3 contains 15 residues. Germline V gene sequence: CDR1 SGHTA, CDR2 FQGNSA. V trimming: 5 bases; J trimming: 0 bases; junction bases outside the gene matches: 7. CDR3 amino acids: CASSGQDRNSYEQYF. For the CDR3, the DNA is TGTGCCAGCAGCGGACAGGACCGAAACTCCTACGAGCAGTACTTC.

This clonotype occurred many times. The chain employs TRBV7-2 and TRBJ1-1; 8 nucleotides agree with TRBD1. This CDR3 contains 15 residues. CDR1 and CDR2 (germline): SGHTA, FQGNSA. With 1 base clipped from V and 4 bases from J, the junction kept 5 bases outside the gene matches. The chain's CDR3 is CASSLERTGLTEAFF. CDR3 nucleotides: TGTGCCAGCAGCTTAGAGCGGACAGGGCTCACTGAAGCTTTCTTT.

J is TRBJ2-1 and V is TRBV12-3 or TRBV12-4; possibly TRBD1 or TRBD2 for D (5 bases each). Trimming cost V 3 bases and J 10 bases, with 16 bases left between them. The CDR3 consists of 14 residues. CDR3 residues: CASSFRPQGEEQFF. As DNA, the CDR3 is TGTGCCAGCAGTTTTCGACCGCAGGGAGAGGAGCAGTTCTTC.

This clonotype was detected ten times or more. The chain employs TRBV6-1 and TRBJ1-2; the D is unclear. The CDR3 runs 12 residues. Looked up from germline, CDR1 is MNHNS and CDR2 is SASEGT. V lost 3 bases and J lost 4, with 6 bases in between. CDR3 DNA sequence: TGTGCCAGCAGTGAGAATCTCTATGGCTACACCTTC. This encodes CASSENLYGYTF.

In its sample, this clonotype was seen a few times. A much larger clone differs from this one at a single base, so this may be a read error. The chain carries TRBV24-1 and TRBJ2-5; a possible D gene is TRBD1 (6 bases). The CDR3 is 14 amino acids. The germline V gene has CDR1 KGHDR and CDR2 SFDVKD. The CDR3 region is CATSERRDTETQHF. CDR3 DNA sequence: TGTGCCACCAGTGAGCGCCGGGACACGGAGACCCAGCACTTC.